The 32 T cell receptor beta chains below were found in one sample sequenced in a study of glioma-infiltrating T cells. The iRepertoire nested amplicon-rescue multiplex PCR amplified TCR alpha and beta CDR3s from RNA. TCRdb fed the multiplex PCR reads into MiXCR, producing one record per CDR3 protein. The sample has some 150,000 distinct CDR3 sequences; more than 35% are singletons. The sequenced material came from glioma tissue, nonneoplastic brain tissue, or PBMCs (not recorded which). The source of these receptors is a human donor with low-grade glioma or glioblastoma, undergoing nonglioma brain surgery, or in good health (not recorded which).

This clonotype was observed a few times. The chain employs TRBV6-6 and TRBJ2-3, with 7 nucleotides matching TRBD2. Germline assignment: CDR1 MNHNY and CDR2 SVGAGI (reference sequence). V was clipped by 0 bases and J by 1 base; unmatched bases: 4. There are 16 residues in the CDR3. DNA of the CDR3: TGTGCCAGCAGTTACTCTAGCCTAGCGGGCACAGATACGCAGTATTTT. Its protein is CASSYSSLAGTDTQYF.

This clonotype has a handful of counts. The chain links TRBV20-1 to TRBJ2-5; D unresolved. Germline V gene sequence: CDR1 DFQATT, CDR2 SNEGSKA (reference sequence). This CDR3 region has 13 residues. V was shortened by 6 bases and J by 1 base, with 12 bases between the two germline ends. CDR3 sequence (DNA): TGCAGTGCCACTACAGTCCTCCAAGAGACCCAGTACTTC. Residues: CSATTVLQETQYF.

The chain links TRBV2 to TRBJ2-3; D is unresolved. The germline V gene has CDR1 SNHLY and CDR2 FYNNEI. V gave up 6 bases and J gave up 2 bases, with 6 bases separating them. The CDR3 extends over 12 amino acids. The DNA of the CDR3 is TGTGCCAGCAGGCCATACACAGATACGCAGTATTTT. It specifies CASRPYTDTQYF. Variable domain in full (rest from reference TRBV2 and TRBJ2-3): EPEVTQTPSHQVTQMGQEVILRCVPISNHLYFYWYRQILGQKVEFLVSFYNNEISEKSEIFDDQFSVERPDGSNFTLKIRSTKLEDSAMYFCASRPYTDTQYFGPGTRLTVL.

This chain links TRBV2 with TRBJ1-2; TRBD1 is a possible D gene (5 bases). Germline CDR1 reads SNHLY; CDR2 reads FYNNEI. Trimming removed 6 bases from V and 0 bases from J, with 14 bases in between. There are 15 residues in the CDR3. CDR3 sequence: CASRRGEISNYGYTF. CDR3 sequence (DNA): TGTGCCAGCAGGAGGGGCGAGATTTCTAACTATGGCTACACCTTC.

Ten or more counts support this clonotype. V gene TRBV20-1 combines with J gene TRBJ2-7; D ambiguous. Trimming shortened V by 6 bases and J by 5 bases, and 11 bases separated the two germline ends. Germline CDR1 is DFQATT and CDR2 is SNEGSKA (reference sequence). The CDR3 spans 11 residues. The CDR3 loop is CSALDNDEQYF. The CDR3 DNA sequence: TGCAGTGCCCTGGATAATGACGAGCAGTACTTC.

V usage is TRBV3-1 and J usage is TRBJ2-3; tentative D call: TRBD2 (7 bases). There are 15 residues in the CDR3. V lost 1 base, J lost 1 base, and 9 bases lay in between. CDR1 is LGHDT, CDR2 YNNKEL, per germline (reference sequence). CDR3 residues: CASSQGGGGTDTQYF. Written as DNA, the CDR3 is TGTGCCAGCAGCCAAGGAGGGGGGGGCACAGATACGCAGTATTTT.

This clonotype was picked up a small number of times. The rearrangement joins TRBV4-3 to TRBJ2-7; D ambiguous. From germline, CDR1 is LGHNA and CDR2 YSLEER. Trimming cost V 0 bases and J 4 bases, with 10 bases left between them. The CDR3 is 14 residues long. The CDR3 region has the DNA TGCGCCAGCAGCCAAGATGCCAGATATTACGAGCAGTACTTC. This translates into CASSQDARYYEQYF.

J is TRBJ2-1 and V is TRBV29-1; D gene unclear. Germline V gene data show CDR1 as SQVTM and CDR2 as ANQGSEA. The CDR3 covers 12 residues. Trimming took 6 bases from V and 2 from J, leaving 8 bases between them. The CDR3: CSVVKAYNEQFF. DNA for the CDR3: TGCAGCGTCGTTAAGGCCTACAATGAGCAGTTCTTC.

Note on this clonotype: A read error may account for a junction end that differs from germline. This chain uses TRBV7-9 with TRBJ2-1; D gene uncertain. This CDR3 comprises 15 residues. Germline CDR1 reads SEHNR; CDR2 reads FQNEAQ (reference sequence). The CDR3 reads CASSSTGYSYNEQFF. CDR3 in DNA: TGCGCCAGCAGCTCGACGGGTTACTCCTACAATGAGCAGTTCTTC.

This clonotype was detected ten times or more. This chain uses TRBV6-1 with TRBJ1-6; unclear D gene. Germline CDR1 is MNHNS and CDR2 is SASEGT. The V end was cut by 6 bases, the J end by 8 bases, with 11 bases between. There are 13 residues in the CDR3. The CDR3 loop reads CASRAEGYSPLHF. CDR3 nucleotide sequence: TGTGCCAGCAGGGCAGAGGGTTATTCACCCCTCCACTTT.

This clonotype was seen only a few times. This rearrangement joins TRBV7-9 to TRBJ2-3, with unresolved D. Germline V gene lookup returns CDR1 SEHNR and CDR2 FQNEAQ (reference sequence). The CDR3 length is 14 residues. V dropped 1 base and J dropped 4 bases, with 9 bases sitting between them. In DNA form, the CDR3 reads TGTGCCAGCAGCTTAGGCAGGACCGCAGATACGCAGTATTTT. Amino acid sequence: CASSLGRTADTQYF.

This clonotype was recorded once. The chain combines TRBV14 with TRBJ2-3; no definite D call. This CDR3 has 11 residues. Per germline, CDR1 SGHDN and CDR2 FVKESK. Trimming removed 2 bases from V and 7 bases from J, with 4 bases in between. In DNA form, the CDR3 reads TGTGCCAGCAGCCAATTCTATACGCAGTATTTT. It specifies CASSQFYTQYF. Full variable domain (rest looked up from reference TRBV14 and TRBJ2-3): EAGVTQFPSHSVIEKGQTVTLRCDPISGHDNLYWYRRVMGKEIKFLLHFVKESKQDESGMPNNRFLAERTGGTYSTLKVQPAELEDSGVYFCASSQFYTQYFGPGTRLTVL.

In this sample, this clonotype turned up a few times. This rearrangement joins TRBV4-1 to TRBJ2-5; 7 positions agree with TRBD1. The germline V gene encodes CDR1 MGHRA and CDR2 YSYEKL. J was trimmed by 1 base and V by 2 bases; bases with no gene match: 1. CDR3 size: 14 residues. CDR3 sequence: CASSQRQGQETQYF. The DNA of the CDR3 is TGCGCCAGCAGCCAAAGACAGGGCCAAGAGACCCAGTACTTC.

At least ten counts were recorded for this clonotype. The rearrangement joins TRBV15 to TRBJ1-5, with D uncertain. Germline values: CDR1 LNHNV, CDR2 YYDKDF (reference sequence). The V end was cut by 0 bases, the J end by 2 bases, with 5 bases between. The CDR3 loop spans 14 amino acids. CDR3 DNA sequence: TGTGCCACCAGCAGAGATCGCGGCAATCAGCCCCAGCATTTT. Translating gives CATSRDRGNQPQHF.

The chain employs TRBV7-2 and TRBJ2-1; 8 positions agree with TRBD2. Germline V lookup: CDR1 SGHTA, CDR2 FQGNSA. Trimming cost V 2 bases and J 9 bases; bases outside gene matches: 6. CDR3 length equals 14 residues. As DNA, the CDR3 is TGTGCCAGCAGCTTACAAGCGGGAGCCCTTGAGCAGTTCTTC. It translates to CASSLQAGALEQFF. The variable domain in full, with the rest retrieved from reference TRBV7-2 and TRBJ2-1, is GAGVSQSPSNKVTEKGKDVELRCDPISGHTALYWYRQSLGQGLEFLIYFQGNSAPDKSGLPSDRFSAERTGGSVSTLTIQRTQQEDSAVYLCASSLQAGALEQFFGPGTRLTVL.

This clonotype turned up a few times. The chain links TRBV20-1 to TRBJ2-7, with D maybe TRBD1 (6 bases). CDR3 length: 14 residues. V was pared by 7 bases and J by 3 bases, with 19 bases between. CDR1 DFQATT and CDR2 SNEGSKA come from the germline V gene (reference sequence). The chain's CDR3 is CSVKSLGTYYEQYF. As DNA, the CDR3 is TGCAGTGTGAAGTCACTAGGGACATACTACGAGCAGTACTTC.

The V and J genes are TRBV7-2 and TRBJ2-7; D possibly matches TRBD1 or TRBD2 (5 bases each). Germline CDR1 and CDR2: SGHTA and FQGNSA. Trimming pared 5 bases from V and 0 bases from J, leaving 17 bases between. The CDR3 sequence is 16 residues long. CDR3 DNA sequence: TGTGCCAGCAGCCCGTCCTGGGACGGCAGCTCCTACGAGCAGTACTTC. Translation gives CASSPSWDGSSYEQYF.

The CDR3 loop reads CASSLDGGKGNEQFF. The CDR3 nucleotides are TGCGCCAGCAGCTTGGACGGGGGGAAGGGGAATGAGCAGTTCTTC. The rearrangement joins TRBV5-1 to TRBJ2-1, with TRBD2 matching over 7 bases. The ends lost 0 bases at V and 7 bases at J; junction bases unmatched: 7. CDR3 length: 15 residues. CDR1 and CDR2 (germline): SGHRS, YFSETQ. Drawing the rest from reference TRBV5-1 and TRBJ2-1, the complete variable domain is KAGVTQTPRYLIKTRGQQVTLSCSPISGHRSVSWYQQTPGQGLQFLFEYFSETQRNKGNFPGRFSGRQFSNSRSEMNVSTLELGDSALYLCASSLDGGKGNEQFFGPGTRLTVL.

There are a few counts of this clonotype. The rearrangement links TRBV6-1 to TRBJ2-7; D may be TRBD2 (5 bases). Looked up from germline, CDR1 is MNHNS and CDR2 is SASEGT. V lost 5 bases, J lost 1 base, and 15 bases lay in between. The CDR3 contains 15 residues. CDR3 loop: CASSYSTSLSYEQYF. In DNA, the CDR3 is TGTGCCAGCAGTTATTCTACTAGTTTGTCCTACGAGCAGTACTTC.

Only a few counts were recorded for this clonotype. This chain connects TRBV6-1 to TRBJ2-1; D is uncertain. Germline loops: CDR1 MNHNS, CDR2 SASEGT. V lost 6 bases to trimming and J lost 0 bases, with 12 bases between them. The CDR3 extends over 15 amino acids. The CDR3 nucleotides read TGTGCCAGCAGCTTGACCGAGAGCTCCTACAATGAGCAGTTCTTC. Translating it yields CASSLTESSYNEQFF.

This clonotype was found a few times. The genes are TRBV6-2 or TRBV6-3 and TRBJ1-2; no reliable D call. V lost 2 bases and J 8 bases, leaving 21 bases between the germline ends. This CDR3 has 16 amino acids. The germline CDR1 and CDR2 sequences are MNHEY and SVGEGT. The CDR3 loop reads CASSYRPTTRAPGYTF. CDR3 in DNA: TGTGCCAGCAGTTACCGCCCTACGACAAGGGCCCCAGGCTACACCTTC.

The chain recombines TRBV6-6 with TRBJ2-4, with TRBD2 matching 10 bases. Germline values: CDR1 MNHNY, CDR2 SVGAGI (reference sequence). V dropped 0 bases and J dropped 8; count of bases not matched to a gene: 4. The CDR3 totals 15 residues. The chain's CDR3 is CASSYSPSGSDIQYF. The CDR3 DNA reads TGTGCCAGCAGTTACTCGCCTAGCGGGAGTGACATTCAGTACTTC.

In this sample, this clonotype turned up many times. The chain recombines TRBV15 with TRBJ2-3; the D gene could be TRBD1 or TRBD2 (5 bases each). Germline V lookup: CDR1 LNHNV, CDR2 YYDKDF (reference sequence). CDR3 length: 15 amino acids. V shed 1 base and J shed 2 bases, with 10 bases lying between them. The CDR3 nucleotides read TGTGCCACCAGCAGAGGCCCAGGGACCACAGATACGCAGTATTTT. It is translated as CATSRGPGTTDTQYF. Based on the CDR3 plus reference TRBV15 and TRBJ2-3, the full variable domain is DAMVIQNPRYQVTQFGKPVTLSCSQTLNHNVMYWYQQKSSQAPKLLFHYYDKDFNNEADTPDNFQSRRPNTSFCFLDIRSPGLGDTAMYLCATSRGPGTTDTQYFGPGTRLTVL.

This clonotype was found many times. The rearrangement links TRBV15 to TRBJ2-1; the match to TRBD1 covers 11 bases. The V segment lost 5 bases and the J segment 4 bases; nucleotides outside the gene matches: 7. The CDR3 covers 16 residues. CDR1 and CDR2 (germline): LNHNV, YYDKDF (reference sequence). The CDR3 sequence is CATSGWTGGSYNEQFF. In DNA form, the CDR3 reads TGTGCCACCAGCGGCTGGACAGGGGGCTCTTACAATGAGCAGTTCTTC.

This clonotype occurred a few times. The V and J genes are TRBV6-6 and TRBJ2-3; maybe TRBD2 (7 bases). The CDR3 extends over 16 amino acids. Per germline, CDR1 MNHNY and CDR2 SVGAGI (reference sequence). Trimming shortened V by 2 bases and J by 2 bases, and 14 bases separated the two germline ends. CDR3 nucleotide sequence: TGTGCCAGCAGTTACGCCGGGGGGCGTAACACAGATACGCAGTATTTT. It specifies CASSYAGGRNTDTQYF.

This clonotype was counted only a few times. V usage is TRBV7-2 and J usage is TRBJ2-5, with D possibly TRBD1 on 5 matching bases. Per germline, CDR1 SGHTA and CDR2 FQGNSA. The CDR3 has 14 residues. Between the trimmed V and J ends, which lost 5 bases and 5 bases, there was a span of 15 bases. CDR3 protein: CASSATGSSETQYF. CDR3 coding DNA: TGTGCCAGCAGCGCTACAGGATCTTCGGAGACCCAGTACTTC.

This CDR3 is CSARDEVAGGSPRGEQYF. In DNA form, the CDR3 reads TGCAGTGCTAGAGATGAAGTAGCGGGAGGGTCCCCCCGGGGCGAGCAGTACTTC. This rearrangement joins TRBV20-1 to TRBJ2-7; 11 nucleotides align to TRBD2. V dropped 0 bases and J dropped 6; count of bases not matched to a gene: 16. The length of the CDR3 is 18 residues. The V gene's germline CDR1 is DFQATT and CDR2 SNEGSKA (reference sequence).

V and J are TRBV7-2 and TRBJ1-4, with D possibly matching TRBD1 (6 bases). Germline CDR1 reads SGHTA; CDR2 reads FQGNSA. The CDR3 consists of 15 residues. Deletions cut 5 bases from V and 0 bases from J, with 10 bases between. CDR3 amino acids: CASSIQGATNEKLFF. CDR3 DNA: TGTGCCAGCAGCATACAGGGCGCAACTAATGAAAAACTGTTTTTT.

The V call is TRBV28, the J call TRBJ2-1; TRBD1 might be the D (6 bases). Between the trimmed V and J ends, which lost 1 base and 2 bases, there was a span of 9 bases. Per the germline V gene, CDR1 is MDHEN and CDR2 is SYDVKM. CDR3 size: 15 residues. CDR3 residues: CASSLSGVPYNEQFF. In DNA form, the CDR3 reads TGTGCCAGCAGTTTATCAGGGGTTCCCTACAATGAGCAGTTCTTC.

This clonotype turned up a few times. V usage is TRBV25-1 and J usage is TRBJ2-3; D perhaps matches TRBD2 (5 bases). The germline CDR1 and CDR2 sequences are MGHDK and SYGVNS. V was pared by 4 bases and J by 0 bases, with 14 bases between. The CDR3 runs 16 residues. This CDR3 reads CASSGRYSGSTDTQYF. The CDR3 coding sequence is TGTGCCAGCAGTGGACGCTACAGCGGTAGCACAGATACGCAGTATTTT. The complete variable domain, with remaining parts taken from reference TRBV25-1 and TRBJ2-3, reads EADIYQTPRYLVIGTGKKITLECSQTMGHDKMYWYQQDPGMELHLIHYSYGVNSTEKGDLSSESTVSRIRTEHFPLTLESARPSHTSQYLCASSGRYSGSTDTQYFGPGTRLTVL.

J is TRBJ2-1 and V is TRBV12-3 or TRBV12-4, with D perhaps assigned TRBD1 or TRBD2 (5 bases each). CDR3 length: 14 residues. The ends were cut back, 2 bases at V and 7 bases at J, with 12 bases in the middle. CDR3 in DNA: TGTGCCAGCAGTTTACCCAGAGAGGGGAATGAGCAGTTCTTC. As protein: CASSLPREGNEQFF.

In DNA, the CDR3 is TGTGCCAGCTCAACACAGGGCCTCCAGACCCAGTACTTC. Protein product: CASSTQGLQTQYF. J is TRBJ2-5 and V is TRBV18, with D perhaps matching TRBD1 (6 bases). The CDR3 is made up of 13 amino acids. Germline V CDR1 and CDR2: KGHSH, LQKENI. V was cut by 5 bases and J by 6 bases, with 13 bases left in between. The full variable domain, completed using reference TRBV18 and TRBJ2-5, is NAGVMQNPRHLVRRRGQEARLRCSPMKGHSHVYWYRQLPEEGLKFMVYLQKENIIDESGMPKERFSAEFPKEGPSILRIQQVVRGDSAAYFCASSTQGLQTQYFGPGTRLLVL.